The next 29 T cell receptor beta chains were all read from a single sample in a study of blood T cell repertoires in COVID-19. Clones were read by immunoSEQ multiplex PCR, and TCRdb kept only the in-frame ones, dropping some. The sample shows 280,000 or so clones, 85% of them seen only once. The sample taken for sequencing was peripheral blood. The receptors shown here come from a human donor in a cohort sampled during active COVID-19.

V is TRBV5-1 and J is TRBJ2-2; perhaps TRBD2 as D (6 bases). Trimming shortened V by 0 bases and J by 4 bases, and 13 bases separated the two germline ends. Germline CDR1 and CDR2: SGHRS and YFSETQ. The CDR3 is 16 amino acids. In DNA form, the CDR3 reads TGCGCCAGCAGCTTGGATGTGGCGGGAAGCACCGGGGAGCTGTTTTTT. Translating it yields CASSLDVAGSTGELFF.

The J gene is TRBJ2-1, the V gene TRBV20-1; the D gene is possibly TRBD1 (5 bases). From germline, CDR1 is DFQATT and CDR2 SNEGSKA (reference sequence). The CDR3 totals 11 residues. The V end lost 5 bases, the J end lost 9 bases, and 11 bases lay between the germline ends. CDR3 sequence (DNA): TGCAGTGCTTCTAAGGACATTGAGCAGTTCTTC. This gives the protein CSASKDIEQFF.

The chain is built from TRBV5-5 and TRBJ2-5; TRBD1 might be the D (5 bases). This CDR3 has 16 amino acids. Per germline, CDR1 SGHKS and CDR2 YYEKEE (reference sequence). Trimming took off 6 bases at V and 4 bases at J, with 22 bases between the two ends. The CDR3 is CASTFQGGPIGETQYF. Written as DNA, the CDR3 is TGTGCCAGCACCTTTCAGGGCGGCCCTATCGGAGAGACCCAGTACTTC.

The chain couples TRBV10-3 to TRBJ2-7; the D gene is possibly TRBD1 (6 bases). With 9 bases removed from V and 3 bases from J, the gap between germline ends came to 12 bases. CDR1 is ENHRY and CDR2 is SYGVKD in the germline V gene. The CDR3 totals 12 residues. The CDR3 region has the DNA TGTGCCATGGGGGCCAGGGGCTACGAGCAGTACTTC. Encoded protein: CAMGARGYEQYF.

The chain couples TRBV2 to TRBJ2-7; no firm D call. This CDR3 spans 15 amino acids. In germline, CDR1 is SNHLY, CDR2 FYNNEI. Trimming pared 1 base from V and 2 bases from J, leaving 12 bases between. As DNA, the CDR3 is TGTGCCAGCAGTGAAGATGTGGGCTCCGCCTACGAGCAGTACTTC. The encoded protein is CASSEDVGSAYEQYF.

This rearrangement joins TRBV6-1 to TRBJ1-6; a possible D gene is TRBD1 (5 bases). CDR1 and CDR2 from the germline V gene are MNHNS and SASEGT. Trimming stripped 1 base from V and 0 bases from J, with 10 bases between. The CDR3 is made up of 17 amino acids. In DNA, the CDR3 is TGTGCCAGCAGTGAAGGGCAGGGAAGCTCCTATAATTCACCCCTCCACTTT. This sequence encodes CASSEGQGSSYNSPLHF.

The J gene is TRBJ1-2, the V gene TRBV18, with D perhaps TRBD1 (5 bases). Germline V gives CDR1 KGHSH, CDR2 LQKENI. Trimming removed 3 bases from V and 9 bases from J, with 14 bases in between. This CDR3 region has 13 residues. The CDR3 reads CASSPDSEGRYTF. CDR3 DNA: TGTGCCAGCTCACCCGACAGCGAAGGACGCTACACCTTC.

The V and J genes are TRBV24-1 and TRBJ2-1; 13 bases align to TRBD2. With V trimmed by 1 base and J by 7 bases, 3 bases remained unmatched. There are 16 residues in the CDR3. Looked up from germline, CDR1 is KGHDR and CDR2 is SFDVKD. The CDR3 coding sequence is TGTGCCACCAGTGATTTTGGGACTAGCGGGATGAATGAGCAGTTCTTC. Translation: CATSDFGTSGMNEQFF.

A remark on this clone: The sample contains more than one DNA sequence encoding this CDR3. V usage is TRBV18 and J usage is TRBJ2-7; D gene ambiguous. Looked up from germline, CDR1 is KGHSH and CDR2 is LQKENI. With 3 bases removed from V and 0 bases from J, the gap between germline ends came to 9 bases. The CDR3 extends over 14 amino acids. CDR3 region: CASSPLRGSYEQYF. CDR3 in DNA: TGTGCCAGCTCACCTCTTAGAGGCTCCTACGAGCAGTACTTC.

V usage is TRBV6-6 and J usage is TRBJ1-3; 7 bases match TRBD1. The CDR3 spans 13 residues. The germline gives CDR1 MNHNY, CDR2 SVGAGI (reference sequence). V was clipped by 5 bases and J by 2 bases; unmatched bases: 0. The CDR3 bases are TGTGCCAGCAGTGACAGGGCTGGAAACACCATATATTTT. This encodes CASSDRAGNTIYF.

This rearrangement joins TRBV6-5 to TRBJ2-7; 7 bases are a match to TRBD1. V shed 0 bases, J shed 4 bases, and the junction held 3 bases outside the gene matches. The CDR3 extends over 14 amino acids. CDR1 MNHEY and CDR2 SVGAGI come from the germline V gene. CDR3 sequence (DNA): TGTGCCAGCAGTTACTCAGGGACAGTGTACGAGCAGTACTTC. It yields the protein CASSYSGTVYEQYF.

The V call is TRBV19, the J call TRBJ1-5; TRBD1 matches at 9 bases. V trimming: 7 bases; J trimming: 7 bases; junction bases outside the gene matches: 8. The CDR3 has 14 amino acids. Germline CDR1 LNHDA, CDR2 SQIVND (reference sequence). CDR3 coding DNA: TGTGCCAGTACCCAGGGACAGGGTTTGCAGCCCCAGCATTTT. This encodes CASTQGQGLQPQHF. The whole variable domain, filled in from reference TRBV19 and TRBJ1-5, reads DGGITQSPKYLFRKEGQNVTLSCEQNLNHDAMYWYRQDPGQGLRLIYYSQIVNDFQKGDIAEGYSVSREKKESFPLTVTSAQKNPTAFYLCASTQGQGLQPQHFGDGTRLSIL.

The chain uses TRBV18 and TRBJ1-4; a possible D gene is TRBD1 (5 bases). The CDR3 has 15 amino acids. V lost 6 bases, J lost 4 bases, and 15 bases lay in between. Germline V gene sequence: CDR1 KGHSH, CDR2 LQKENI. CDR3 protein: CASSPKGANNEKLFF. CDR3 DNA: TGTGCCAGCTCGCCTAAAGGGGCCAATAATGAAAAACTGTTTTTT.

This chain links TRBV11-2 with TRBJ1-1; D is undetermined. Germline CDR1 and CDR2: SGHAT and FQNNGV. This CDR3 spans 13 amino acids. V was trimmed by 2 bases and J by 1 base, leaving 5 bases between them. The CDR3 DNA is TGTGCCAGCAGCTTATCTCGGAACACTGAAGCTTTCTTT. It translates to CASSLSRNTEAFF.

The CDR3 region has the DNA TGCAGCGCGACCAACCTACTTGGCTACGAGCAGTACTTC. The encoded protein is CSATNLLGYEQYF. The gene calls are TRBV29-1 and TRBJ2-7; D is unclear. Germline V gives CDR1 SQVTM, CDR2 ANQGSEA. There are 13 residues in the CDR3. Trimming pared 7 bases from V and 3 bases from J, leaving 16 bases between.

This chain uses TRBV12-3 or TRBV12-4 with TRBJ1-1; 8 bases are shared with TRBD1. This CDR3 contains 12 residues. J gave up 11 bases and V 8 bases, and 10 bases lay outside the gene matches. Written as DNA, the CDR3 is TGTGCCAGCGGACAGGGAATGGTTAGCGCTTTCTTT. Amino acid sequence: CASGQGMVSAFF.

A few counts support this clone. Other nucleotide sequences in the sample specify the same CDR3. This rearrangement joins TRBV20-1 to TRBJ1-5, with 7 bases aligning to TRBD1. The V gene's germline CDR1 is DFQATT and CDR2 SNEGSKA (reference sequence). The trim removed 3 bases at V and 3 bases at J, leaving 5 bases unmatched. The CDR3 has 14 amino acids. CDR3 loop: CSASRGQFNQPQHF. CDR3 bases: TGCAGTGCTAGTCGGGGACAGTTCAATCAGCCCCAGCATTTT.

J is TRBJ2-7 and V is TRBV28; D is possibly TRBD2 (5 bases). This CDR3 comprises 14 residues. V lost 3 bases and J lost 5, with 14 bases in between. Germline lookup yields CDR1 MDHEN and CDR2 SYDVKM. The CDR3 DNA sequence: TGTGCCAGCAGTTTCCGGGGAAGAAACGACGAGCAGTACTTC. This gives the protein CASSFRGRNDEQYF.

This clone has only a few counts. The chain uses TRBV3-1 (or the pseudogene TRBV3-2) and TRBJ2-5; 9 bases agree with TRBD2. The CDR3 is 13 residues long. V lost 6 bases to trimming and J lost 5 bases; unmatched junction nucleotides: 4. Per germline, CDR1 LGHDT and CDR2 YNNKEL (reference sequence). The chain's CDR3 is CASRAGGAETQYF. CDR3 nucleotide sequence: TGTGCCAGCAGGGCGGGAGGGGCGGAGACCCAGTACTTC.

This clone was picked up one time. The chain is built from TRBV19 and TRBJ1-1; maybe TRBD1 (6 bases). Per the germline V gene, CDR1 is LNHDA and CDR2 is SQIVND (reference sequence). CDR3 size: 12 residues. Trimming removed 5 bases at V and 5 bases at J, with 9 bases between. The CDR3 nucleotides read TGTGCCAGTAGTGGGGGCAAGACTGAAGCTTTCTTT. Its protein is CASSGGKTEAFF.

The genes are TRBV5-5 and TRBJ2-7; D gene ambiguous. The V and J ends lost 3 bases and 4 bases respectively, with 5 bases between them. Per the germline V gene, CDR1 is SGHKS and CDR2 is YYEKEE (reference sequence). The CDR3 totals 11 residues. The DNA of the CDR3 is TGTGCCAGCAGCTCCCCGTACGAGCAGTACTTC. Protein product: CASSSPYEQYF.

This chain uses TRBV28 with TRBJ1-2; D gene unclear. V was shortened by 8 bases and J by 5 bases, with 9 bases between the two germline ends. CDR1 and CDR2 from the germline V gene are MDHEN and SYDVKM. The CDR3 sequence is 11 residues long. The CDR3: CASSGKYGYTF. The CDR3, as DNA: TGTGCCAGCTCGGGAAAATATGGCTACACCTTC.

The genes are TRBV18 and TRBJ1-2, with D unresolved. The CDR3 loop spans 15 amino acids. Trimming left V 3 bases short and J 8 bases short, with 19 bases between. From germline, CDR1 is KGHSH and CDR2 LQKENI. CDR3 loop: CASSPRGSERRGYTF. CDR3 DNA sequence: TGTGCCAGCTCACCCCGAGGGAGTGAGCGTCGGGGCTACACCTTC.

The V gene is TRBV28, the J gene TRBJ1-2; 7 positions match TRBD1. This CDR3 contains 11 residues. Germline lookup yields CDR1 MDHEN and CDR2 SYDVKM. With V trimmed by 6 bases and J by 8 bases, 3 bases remained unmatched. The CDR3 DNA sequence: TGTGCCAGCAGACAAGGGGGCGGCTACACCTTC. Protein product: CASRQGGGYTF.

The chain uses TRBV2 and TRBJ2-3; the D gene is possibly TRBD2 (5 bases). The CDR3 is made up of 12 amino acids. Germline V lookup: CDR1 SNHLY, CDR2 FYNNEI. V shed 2 bases and J shed 11 bases, with 11 bases lying between them. The CDR3 DNA follows: TGTGCCAGCAGTGAAAGACTAAGTGAGCAGTATTTT. Protein: CASSERLSEQYF.

The CDR3 here is CASSLRYGYTF. In nucleotides, the CDR3 is TGTGCCAGCAGTCTCCGCTATGGCTACACCTTC. This sequence joins TRBV28 and TRBJ1-2; D not certain. Germline V CDR1 and CDR2: MDHEN, SYDVKM. This CDR3 contains 11 residues. V shed 5 bases and J shed 4 bases, with 5 bases lying between them.

The chain has TRBV6-6 and TRBJ2-7; D unresolved. With 4 bases removed from V and 4 bases from J, the gap between germline ends came to 5 bases. In germline, CDR1 is MNHNY, CDR2 SVGAGI (reference sequence). This CDR3 is 11 amino acids long. This CDR3 reads CASSFQYEQYF. CDR3 nucleotide sequence: TGTGCCAGCAGTTTTCAGTACGAGCAGTACTTC.

The V call is TRBV3-1 (or the pseudogene TRBV3-2), the J call TRBJ2-4; D remains unclear. The V gene's germline CDR1 is LGHDT and CDR2 YNNKEL (reference sequence). The CDR3 loop spans 12 amino acids. Trimming stripped 5 bases from V and 9 bases from J, with 11 bases between. The CDR3, as DNA: TGTGCCAGCAGCGAACGACATGGCATTCAGTACTTC. It yields the protein CASSERHGIQYF.

This clone has only a few counts. The chain is built from TRBV27 and TRBJ2-4, with TRBD2 identical over 7 bases. This CDR3 region has 14 residues. Germline V gene lookup returns CDR1 MNHEY and CDR2 SMNVEV (reference sequence). V was pared by 10 bases and J by 0 bases, with 6 bases of the junction left unmatched. CDR3 nucleotides: TGTGCCACCACCCGCGGGGGAGCCAAAAACATTCAGTACTTC. It yields the protein CATTRGGAKNIQYF.